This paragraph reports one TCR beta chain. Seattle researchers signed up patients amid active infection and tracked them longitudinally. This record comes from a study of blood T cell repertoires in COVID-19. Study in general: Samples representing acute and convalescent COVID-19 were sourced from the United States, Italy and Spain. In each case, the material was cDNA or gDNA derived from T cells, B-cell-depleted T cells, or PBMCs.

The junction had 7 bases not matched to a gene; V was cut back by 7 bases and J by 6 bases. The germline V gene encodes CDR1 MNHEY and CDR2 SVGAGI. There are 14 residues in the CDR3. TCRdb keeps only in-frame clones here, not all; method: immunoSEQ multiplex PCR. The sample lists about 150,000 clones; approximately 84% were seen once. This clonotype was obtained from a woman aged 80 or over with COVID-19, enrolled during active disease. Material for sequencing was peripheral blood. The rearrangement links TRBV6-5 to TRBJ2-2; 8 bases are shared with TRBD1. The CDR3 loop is CASKDETGAGELFF. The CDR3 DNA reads TGTGCCAGCAAAGATGAGACAGGGGCCGGGGAGCTGTTTTTT.